One and the same sample provided the 20 T cell receptor beta chains below, sequenced in a study of T cell repertoires in cytomegalovirus infection. Using its own MiXCR run on the reads, TCRdb lists one record per CDR3 protein. The table lists about 920,000 distinct CDR3 sequences, around 32% of them singletons, with about 14% in the top ten. No cognate antigen is known for these TCRs. The sequencing here drew on cultured CD8+ T cells from PBMCs, taken from culture after CMV antigen stimulation. The source is a human donor in good health (CMV status not recorded). Some clones in this sample may be carry-over from other donors' samples.

This clonotype came up a few times. The V and J genes are TRBV7-8 and TRBJ1-1; no firm D call. V lost 5 bases to trimming and J lost 0 bases, with 16 bases between them. Germline V lookup: CDR1 SGHVS, CDR2 FQNEAQ. The CDR3 contains 16 residues. The CDR3 spells CASSLTPEGLNTEAFF. CDR3 sequence (DNA): TGTGCCAGCAGCCTAACGCCGGAGGGATTGAACACTGAAGCTTTCTTT.

This clonotype was seen ten or more times. This chain links TRBV7-8 with TRBJ2-2, with 9 bases that match TRBD1. With V trimmed by 5 bases and J by 4 bases, 14 bases remained unmatched. The CDR3 runs 18 residues. Germline V gene lookup returns CDR1 SGHVS and CDR2 FQNEAQ. CDR3 loop: CASSPGQGTMGFTGELFF. CDR3 DNA sequence: TGTGCCAGCAGCCCAGGACAGGGGACTATGGGATTCACCGGGGAGCTGTTTTTT.

In its sample, this clonotype was seen a few times. The chain has TRBV7-8 and TRBJ1-6; TRBD1 is a possible D gene (6 bases). CDR3 length: 15 residues. CDR1 SGHVS and CDR2 FQNEAQ come from the germline V gene. Trimming took 1 base from V and 6 from J, leaving 10 bases between them. CDR3 nucleotides: TGTGCCAGCAGCTTAGTTGACAGGAGTAATTCACCCCTCCACTTT. Protein product: CASSLVDRSNSPLHF.

V usage is TRBV7-8 and J usage is TRBJ1-5; TRBD1 matches 7 bases. The CDR3 length is 15 residues. The germline V gene has CDR1 SGHVS and CDR2 FQNEAQ. V lost 6 bases and J lost 2; bases outside the gene matches: 7. CDR3 sequence reads: CASSSLDRGNQPQHF. CDR3 DNA: TGTGCCAGCAGTTCTCTCGACAGGGGCAATCAGCCCCAGCATTTT. Using reference TRBV7-8 and TRBJ1-5 for the parts outside the CDR3, the full variable domain is GAGVSQSPRYKVAKRGQDVALRCDPISGHVSLFWYQQALGQGPEFLTYFQNEAQLDKSGLPSDRFFAERPEGSVSTLKIQRTQQEDSAVYLCASSSLDRGNQPQHFGDGTRLSIL.

The sample holds a few counts of this clonotype. The V and J genes are TRBV19 and TRBJ1-2; 8 bases are a match to TRBD1. Germline CDR1 LNHDA, CDR2 SQIVND (reference sequence). Unmatched junction bases numbered 9, after V lost 4 bases and J lost 8 bases. The CDR3 has 14 residues. CDR3 loop: CASSTAGRGHGYTF. The CDR3 nucleotides are TGTGCCAGTAGTACGGCCGGCAGGGGGCACGGCTACACCTTC.

This clonotype was seen only once. Sequence at one end of the junction differs from germline and may be a read error. The chain is built from TRBV2 and TRBJ1-2, with D possibly being TRBD1 (5 bases). The CDR3 is 12 residues long. Germline CDR1 and CDR2: SNHLY and FYNNEI. The CDR3 here is CAGRGTAYGYTF. As DNA, the CDR3 is TGTGCCGGCAGAGGGACGGCCTATGGCTACACCTTC. Together with reference TRBV2 and TRBJ1-2, the CDR3 gives the full variable domain: EPEVTQTPSHQVTQMGQEVILRCVPISNHLYFYWYRQILGQKVEFLVSFYNNEISEKSEIFDDQFSVERPDGSNFTLKIRSTKLEDSAMYFCAGRGTAYGYTFGSGTRLTVV.

The V gene is TRBV7-9, the J gene TRBJ1-5; D call uncertain. Germline loops: CDR1 SEHNR, CDR2 FQNEAQ (reference sequence). The CDR3 spans 16 residues. V was trimmed by 4 bases and J by 5 bases, leaving 18 bases between them. CDR3 sequence reads: CASSSNERTTDQPQHF. For the CDR3, the DNA is TGTGCCAGCAGCTCAAACGAACGGACCACCGATCAGCCCCAGCATTTT. Together with reference TRBV7-9 and TRBJ1-5, the CDR3 gives the full variable domain: DTGVSQNPRHKITKRGQNVTFRCDPISEHNRLYWYRQTLGQGPEFLTYFQNEAQLEKSRLLSDRFSAERPKGSFSTLEIQRTEQGDSAMYLCASSSNERTTDQPQHFGDGTRLSIL.

V and J are TRBV10-3 and TRBJ2-7; maybe TRBD1 (6 bases). The CDR3 spans 15 residues. Germline CDR1 is ENHRY and CDR2 is SYGVKD. Trimming pared 8 bases from V and 5 bases from J, leaving 22 bases between. The DNA of the CDR3 is TGTGCCATCGCCGTCCGGACAGAGATTTCCCACGAGCAGTACTTC. Its protein is CAIAVRTEISHEQYF.

V usage is TRBV2 and J usage is TRBJ2-3, with D unresolved. The V and J ends lost 6 bases and 0 bases respectively, with 13 bases between them. The CDR3 extends over 15 amino acids. CDR1 SNHLY and CDR2 FYNNEI come from the germline V gene. The CDR3 DNA follows: TGTGCCAGCAGGGGCTGGAGAGAGAGCACAGATACGCAGTATTTT. As protein: CASRGWRESTDTQYF.

This clonotype came up many times. The V and J genes are TRBV7-2 and TRBJ2-3; unclear D gene. The V gene lost 2 bases and the J gene lost 2 bases, with 17 bases spanning the gap. This CDR3 comprises 17 residues. Germline V gene data show CDR1 as SGHTA and CDR2 as FQGNSA. The CDR3 DNA sequence: TGTGCCAGCAGCTTATACCTAGTTCGGTTTAACACAGATACGCAGTATTTT. This codes for CASSLYLVRFNTDTQYF. The variable domain in full, completed from reference TRBV7-2 and TRBJ2-3, reads GAGVSQSPSNKVTEKGKDVELRCDPISGHTALYWYRQSLGQGLEFLIYFQGNSAPDKSGLPSDRFSAERTGGSVSTLTIQRTQQEDSAVYLCASSLYLVRFNTDTQYFGPGTRLTVL.

This clonotype came up many times. The chain uses TRBV7-8 and TRBJ2-5; TRBD2 matches at 7 bases. The CDR3 sequence is 15 residues long. V dropped 5 bases and J dropped 2; count of bases not matched to a gene: 8. Germline V gives CDR1 SGHVS, CDR2 FQNEAQ. In DNA form, the CDR3 reads TGTGCCAGCAGCCTGGGCGGGGGAGAGCAAGAGACCCAGTACTTC. Amino acid sequence: CASSLGGGEQETQYF.

This clonotype has more than one count but fewer than ten. The chain uses TRBV6-2 or TRBV6-3 and TRBJ2-1, with D unclear. The germline CDR1 and CDR2 sequences are MNHEY and SVGEGT. The V end was cut by 2 bases, the J end by 5 bases, with 4 bases between. This CDR3 comprises 12 residues. The CDR3 protein is CASSYVNNEQFF. CDR3 DNA: TGTGCCAGCAGTTACGTGAACAATGAGCAGTTCTTC.

This chain uses TRBV2 with TRBJ1-5, with TRBD1 matching 7 bases. V lost 6 bases to trimming and J lost 7 bases; unmatched junction nucleotides: 6. The germline gives CDR1 SNHLY, CDR2 FYNNEI. This CDR3 has 13 amino acids. The CDR3 DNA reads as TGTGCCAGCAGGACAGGGTTGAACCAGCCCCAGCATTTT. This encodes CASRTGLNQPQHF.

This clonotype has only one observation. The V gene is TRBV27, the J gene TRBJ1-2, with 7 bases aligning to TRBD1. The CDR3 extends over 12 amino acids. The junction had 9 bases not matched to a gene; V was cut back by 7 bases and J by 10 bases. Germline V gives CDR1 MNHEY, CDR2 SMNVEV (reference sequence). CDR3 loop: CASTFQGGDYTF. The DNA for the CDR3 is TGTGCCAGCACCTTCCAGGGGGGCGACTACACCTTC.

This clonotype was seen a single time. A much more abundant neighbour one base away suggests this may be a read error. Because the CDR3 is missing its conserved closing phenylalanine or tryptophan, this is likely a read error. The chain is built from TRBV7-8 and TRBJ1-1, with a weak D call TRBD1 (5 bases). The CDR3 length is 15 residues. From germline, CDR1 is SGHVS and CDR2 FQNEAQ. V lost 1 base, J lost 4 bases, and 13 bases lay in between. Here the CDR3 DNA reads TGTGCCAGCAGCTTAGAAGAGGGGATGACCACTGAAGCTTTCTTA. As protein: CASSLEEGMTTEAFL.

The chain joins TRBV6-6 to TRBJ1-2; unclear D gene. V lost 7 bases and J 2 bases, leaving 8 bases between the germline ends. Germline V gives CDR1 MNHNY, CDR2 SVGAGI (reference sequence). This CDR3 spans 12 amino acids. CDR3 loop: CASNTVNYGYTF. In nucleotides, the CDR3 is TGTGCCAGCAATACGGTGAACTATGGCTACACCTTC.

This clonotype was detected ten times or more. The rearrangement links TRBV7-9 to TRBJ2-7; no firm D call. V lost 5 bases to trimming and J lost 1 base, with 9 bases between them. CDR1 SEHNR and CDR2 FQNEAQ come from the germline V gene (reference sequence). The CDR3 contains 13 residues. As DNA, the CDR3 is TGTGCCAGCAGCCCGAGAATATCCTACGAGCAGTACTTC. This translates into CASSPRISYEQYF.

The V call is TRBV12-3 or TRBV12-4, the J call TRBJ2-5; 11 nucleotides align to TRBD2. V shed 8 bases, J shed 5 bases, and the junction held 10 bases outside the gene matches. The CDR3 covers 15 residues. The DNA of the CDR3 is TGTGCCAGCTCCAATCTAGCGGGGGGAAGTGAGACCCAGTACTTC. This gives the protein CASSNLAGGSETQYF.

The gene calls are TRBV27 and TRBJ1-2; D possibly corresponds to TRBD1 (6 bases). CDR1 and CDR2 from the germline V gene are MNHEY and SMNVEV (reference sequence). This CDR3 contains 14 residues. V was pared by 8 bases and J by 5 bases, with 18 bases between. CDR3 in amino acids: CASALGGGWYGYTF. The CDR3 DNA follows: TGTGCCAGCGCCTTAGGCGGGGGCTGGTATGGCTACACCTTC.

The chain is built from TRBV5-6 and TRBJ2-3; D is unclear. The germline V gene encodes CDR1 SGHDT and CDR2 YYEEEE. This CDR3 has 13 amino acids. V lost 0 bases, J lost 4 bases, and 6 bases lay in between. The CDR3 DNA follows: TGTGCCAGCAGCTTGGGGAGCCCAGATACGCAGTATTTT. Translated, it gives CASSLGSPDTQYF. Looking up the rest from reference TRBV5-6 and TRBJ2-3 gives the full variable domain: DAGVTQSPTHLIKTRGQQVTLRCSPKSGHDTVSWYQQALGQGPQFIFQYYEEEERQRGNFPDRFSGHQFPNYSSELNVNALLLGDSALYLCASSLGSPDTQYFGPGTRLTVL.